The subject of this entry is one TCR beta chain. Some clones are missing from TCRdb's copy, which holds only in-frame ones; the method was immunoSEQ multiplex PCR. The sample includes about 200,000 clones, 80% to 90% of them seen just once. The data are from a study of blood T cell repertoires in COVID-19. The germline CDR1 and CDR2 sequences are SEHNR and FQNEAQ (reference sequence). The CDR3 has 15 residues. Germline trimming cut 3 bases from V and 4 bases from J; bases unmatched to any gene: 4. The V call is TRBV7-9, the J call TRBJ2-3; 10 bases agree with TRBD2. Sequencing input: peripheral blood. This clonotype originated in a woman in her seventies with acute or convalescent COVID-19. This CDR3 reads CASSLGLARADTQYF. In DNA form, the CDR3 reads TGTGCCAGCAGCTTGGGACTAGCGCGTGCAGATACGCAGTATTTT.